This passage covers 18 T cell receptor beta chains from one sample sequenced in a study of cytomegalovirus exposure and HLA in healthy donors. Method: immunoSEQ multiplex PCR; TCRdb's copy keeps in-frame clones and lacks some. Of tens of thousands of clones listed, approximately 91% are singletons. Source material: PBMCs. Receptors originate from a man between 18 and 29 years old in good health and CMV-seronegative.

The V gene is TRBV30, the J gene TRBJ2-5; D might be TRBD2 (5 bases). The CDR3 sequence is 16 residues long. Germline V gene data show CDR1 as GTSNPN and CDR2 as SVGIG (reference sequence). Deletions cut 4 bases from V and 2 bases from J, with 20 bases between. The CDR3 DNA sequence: TGTGCCTGGATCCCCTTTGATGGAGGAGATCAAGAGACCCAGTACTTC. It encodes CAWIPFDGGDQETQYF. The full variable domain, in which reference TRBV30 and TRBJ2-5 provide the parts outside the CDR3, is SQTIHQWPATLVQPVGSPLSLECTVEGTSNPNLYWYRQAAGRGLQLLFYSVGIGQISSEVPQNLSASRPQDRQFILSSKKLLLSDSGFYLCAWIPFDGGDQETQYFGPGTRLLVL.

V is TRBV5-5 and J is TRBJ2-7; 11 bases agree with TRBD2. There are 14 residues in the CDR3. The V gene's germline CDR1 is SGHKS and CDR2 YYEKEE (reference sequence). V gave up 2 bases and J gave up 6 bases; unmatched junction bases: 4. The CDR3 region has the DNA TGTGCCAGCAGCTTACTAGCGGGAGACGTCGAGCAGTACTTC. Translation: CASSLLAGDVEQYF.

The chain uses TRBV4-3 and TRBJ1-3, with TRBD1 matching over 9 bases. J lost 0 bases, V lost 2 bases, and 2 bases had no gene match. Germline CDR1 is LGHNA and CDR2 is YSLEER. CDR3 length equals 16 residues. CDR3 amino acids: CASSQRDRASGNTIYF. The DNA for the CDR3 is TGCGCCAGCAGCCAACGGGACAGGGCCTCTGGAAACACCATATATTTT.

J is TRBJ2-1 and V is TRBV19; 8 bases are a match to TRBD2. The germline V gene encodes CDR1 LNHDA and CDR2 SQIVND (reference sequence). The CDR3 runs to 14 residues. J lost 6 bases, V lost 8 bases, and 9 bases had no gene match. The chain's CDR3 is CASRRAGVGNEQFF. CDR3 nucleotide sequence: TGTGCCAGTCGTAGAGCGGGAGTGGGCAATGAGCAGTTCTTC.

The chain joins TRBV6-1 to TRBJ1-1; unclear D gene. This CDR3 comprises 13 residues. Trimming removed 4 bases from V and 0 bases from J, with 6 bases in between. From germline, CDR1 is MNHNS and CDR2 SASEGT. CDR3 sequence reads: CASSVRLNTEAFF. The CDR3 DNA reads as TGTGCCAGCAGTGTCAGGCTGAACACTGAAGCTTTCTTT.

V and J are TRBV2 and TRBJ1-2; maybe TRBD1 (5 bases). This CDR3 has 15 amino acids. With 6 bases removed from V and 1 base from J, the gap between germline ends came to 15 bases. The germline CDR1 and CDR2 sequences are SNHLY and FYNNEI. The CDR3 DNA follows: TGTGCCAGCAGGTCTTATGGGGGGGATAACTATGGCTACACCTTC. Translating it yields CASRSYGGDNYGYTF.

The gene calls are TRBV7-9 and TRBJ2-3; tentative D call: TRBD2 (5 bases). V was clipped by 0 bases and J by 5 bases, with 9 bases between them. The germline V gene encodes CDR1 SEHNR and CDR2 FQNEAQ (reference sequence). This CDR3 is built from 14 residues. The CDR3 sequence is CASSLAPGKDTQYF. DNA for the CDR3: TGTGCCAGCAGCTTAGCCCCCGGGAAAGATACGCAGTATTTT.

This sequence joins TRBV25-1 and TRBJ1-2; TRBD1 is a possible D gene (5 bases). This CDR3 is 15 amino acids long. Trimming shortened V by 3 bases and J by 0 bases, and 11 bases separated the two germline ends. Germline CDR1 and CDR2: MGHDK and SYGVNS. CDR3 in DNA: TGTGCCAGCAGTGAGGCAGGGCGAGCTAACTATGGCTACACCTTC. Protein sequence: CASSEAGRANYGYTF.

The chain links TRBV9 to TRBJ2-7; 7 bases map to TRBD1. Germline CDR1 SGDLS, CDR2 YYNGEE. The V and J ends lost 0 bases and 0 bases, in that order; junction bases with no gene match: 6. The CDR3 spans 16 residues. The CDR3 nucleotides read TGTGCCAGCAGCGTAGGCGGACAGGTGAGCTCCTACGAGCAGTACTTC. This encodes CASSVGGQVSSYEQYF.

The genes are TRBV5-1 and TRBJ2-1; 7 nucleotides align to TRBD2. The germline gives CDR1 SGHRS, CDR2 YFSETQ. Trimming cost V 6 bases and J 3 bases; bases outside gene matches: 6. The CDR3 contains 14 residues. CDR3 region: CASTGRAGYNEQFF. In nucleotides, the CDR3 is TGCGCCAGCACTGGGAGGGCGGGCTACAATGAGCAGTTCTTC.

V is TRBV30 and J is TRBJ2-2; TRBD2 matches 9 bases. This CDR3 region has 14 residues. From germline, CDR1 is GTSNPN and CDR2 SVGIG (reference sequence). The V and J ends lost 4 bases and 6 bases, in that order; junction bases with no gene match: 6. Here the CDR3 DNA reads TGTGCCTGGAAGGGCGGGAGGGCCTCCGGGGAGCTGTTTTTT. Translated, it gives CAWKGGRASGELFF. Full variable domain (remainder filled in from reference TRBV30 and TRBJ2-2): SQTIHQWPATLVQPVGSPLSLECTVEGTSNPNLYWYRQAAGRGLQLLFYSVGIGQISSEVPQNLSASRPQDRQFILSSKKLLLSDSGFYLCAWKGGRASGELFFGEGSRLTVL.

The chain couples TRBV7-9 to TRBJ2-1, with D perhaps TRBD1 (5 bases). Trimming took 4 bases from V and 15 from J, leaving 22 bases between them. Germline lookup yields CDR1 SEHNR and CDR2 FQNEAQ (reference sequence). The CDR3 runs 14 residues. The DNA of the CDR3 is TGTGCCAGCAGCTCCCAGGGAACAGGTCTGCTTTGGTTCTTC. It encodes CASSSQGTGLLWFF.

Written as DNA, the CDR3 is TGTGCCAGCAGCGTAGCGGATTTCGGGGGAGCCTACGAGCAGTACTTC. This encodes CASSVADFGGAYEQYF. V is TRBV9 and J is TRBJ2-7; weak D call: TRBD2 (6 bases). The V gene lost 0 bases and the J gene lost 2 bases, with 15 bases spanning the gap. The CDR3 is 16 amino acids. Germline V gene lookup returns CDR1 SGDLS and CDR2 YYNGEE. Supplemented by reference TRBV9 and TRBJ2-7, the full variable domain reads DSGVTQTPKHLITATGQRVTLRCSPRSGDLSVYWYQQSLDQGLQFLIQYYNGEERAKGNILERFSAQQFPDLHSELNLSSLELGDSALYFCASSVADFGGAYEQYFGPGTRLTVT.

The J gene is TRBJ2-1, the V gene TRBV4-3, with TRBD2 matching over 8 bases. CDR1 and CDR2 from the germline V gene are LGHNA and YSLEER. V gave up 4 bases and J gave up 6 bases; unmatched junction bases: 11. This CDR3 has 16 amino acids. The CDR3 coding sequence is TGCGCCAGCAGCCTGGGCCCAGCGGGACTAGGCAATGAGCAGTTCTTC. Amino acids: CASSLGPAGLGNEQFF.

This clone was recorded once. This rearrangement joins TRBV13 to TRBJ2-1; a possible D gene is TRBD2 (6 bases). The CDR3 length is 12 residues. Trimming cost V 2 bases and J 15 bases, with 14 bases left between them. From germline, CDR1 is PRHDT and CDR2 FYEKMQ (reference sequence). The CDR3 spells CASSLKRQAGFF. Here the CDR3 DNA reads TGTGCCAGCAGCTTAAAACGGCAAGCGGGGTTCTTC.

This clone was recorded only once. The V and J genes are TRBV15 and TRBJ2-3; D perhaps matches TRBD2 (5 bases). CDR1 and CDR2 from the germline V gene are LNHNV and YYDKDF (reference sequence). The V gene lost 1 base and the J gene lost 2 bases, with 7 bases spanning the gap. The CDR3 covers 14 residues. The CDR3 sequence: CATSRGGITDTQYF. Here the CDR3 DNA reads TGTGCCACCAGCAGAGGAGGGATCACAGATACGCAGTATTTT. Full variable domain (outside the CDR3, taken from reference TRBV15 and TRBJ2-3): DAMVIQNPRYQVTQFGKPVTLSCSQTLNHNVMYWYQQKSSQAPKLLFHYYDKDFNNEADTPDNFQSRRPNTSFCFLDIRSPGLGDTAMYLCATSRGGITDTQYFGPGTRLTVL.

Here the CDR3 DNA reads TGTGCCAGCTCACCGCAACGTCAGGGGTTAGGAGGCACAGATACGCAGTATTTT. Protein product: CASSPQRQGLGGTDTQYF. The chain employs TRBV18 and TRBJ2-3; maybe TRBD1 (6 bases). CDR3 length: 18 residues. V lost 3 bases and J 1 base, leaving 20 bases between the germline ends. Germline V gives CDR1 KGHSH, CDR2 LQKENI.

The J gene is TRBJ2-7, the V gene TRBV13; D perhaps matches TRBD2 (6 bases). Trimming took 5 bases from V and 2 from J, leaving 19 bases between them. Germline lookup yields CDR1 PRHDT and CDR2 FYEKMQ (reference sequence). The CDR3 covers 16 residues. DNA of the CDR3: TGTGCCAGCAGCATGATTGGGACTTATCCTCCCTACGAGCAGTACTTC. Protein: CASSMIGTYPPYEQYF.